Each of the 27 T cell receptor beta chains below was sequenced from the same sample in a study of shared clonotypes between healthy human individuals. CD45RO-negative, CCR7-selected cells formed the naive CD8 fraction, which excluded terminally differentiated effector memory CD45RA+ cells. Data came from immunoSEQ multiplex PCR; TCRdb stores just in-frame clones and leaves some out. Of roughly 2.1 million clones in the sample, 85% to 95% are singletons; the top ten hold more than 1.5%. The sequencing input was naive CD8+ T cells from PBMCs. These receptors were obtained from a man younger than 30 in good health. Some clones in this sample may be carry-over from other donors' samples.

The J gene is TRBJ1-2, the V gene TRBV4-1, with D possibly matching TRBD1 (5 bases). V lost 1 base, J lost 3 bases, and 9 bases lay in between. Germline loops: CDR1 MGHRA, CDR2 YSYEKL. The CDR3 has 14 residues. CDR3 DNA: TGCGCCAGCAGCCAAGGGGGCAGGGACTATGGCTACACCTTC. Residues: CASSQGGRDYGYTF.

This clone has more than one count but fewer than ten. The J gene is TRBJ1-5, the V gene TRBV29-1, with no clear D. The V gene's germline CDR1 is SQVTM and CDR2 ANQGSEA. This CDR3 spans 13 amino acids. The germline V and J ends were trimmed by 3 bases and 6 bases, with 12 bases remaining between them. This chain's CDR3 is CSVDEGFGQPQHF. The CDR3 DNA reads as TGCAGCGTTGATGAAGGATTCGGTCAGCCCCAGCATTTT.

V is TRBV11-2 and J is TRBJ2-5; D not resolved. Germline lookup yields CDR1 SGHAT and CDR2 FQNNGV. The CDR3 has 13 amino acids. Deletions cut 7 bases from V and 5 bases from J, with 14 bases between. The CDR3 DNA is TGTGCCAGCACCCCTACCCCCCGGGAGACCCAGTACTTC. It codes for CASTPTPRETQYF.

CDR3 nucleotide sequence: TGTGCCAGCAGTTACTCGGAGGGTTTTCATGAAAAACTGTTTTTT. Its protein is CASSYSEGFHEKLFF. The chain uses TRBV6-6 and TRBJ1-4; no clear D. Per the germline V gene, CDR1 is MNHNY and CDR2 is SVGAGI (reference sequence). This CDR3 region has 15 residues. V shed 0 bases and J shed 6 bases, with 11 bases lying between them.

The chain couples TRBV11-2 to TRBJ2-1, with D uncertain. CDR1 is SGHAT, CDR2 FQNNGV, per germline. The germline V and J ends were trimmed by 1 base and 7 bases, with 17 bases remaining between them. The CDR3 sequence is 16 residues long. CDR3 amino acids: CASSLAPGLERNEQFF. DNA for the CDR3: TGTGCCAGCAGCTTAGCCCCCGGGTTGGAAAGGAATGAGCAGTTCTTC.

The chain combines TRBV27 with TRBJ2-7; the D is unclear. V shed 8 bases and J shed 0 bases, with 11 bases lying between them. CDR1 MNHEY and CDR2 SMNVEV come from the germline V gene (reference sequence). The CDR3 has 13 amino acids. For the CDR3, the DNA is TGTGCCAGCGGCCAAAGCGCCTCCTACGAGCAGTACTTC. Amino acid sequence: CASGQSASYEQYF.

The chain couples TRBV28 to TRBJ2-7; TRBD2 aligns across 12 bases. Germline CDR1 and CDR2: MDHEN and SYDVKM. This CDR3 region has 16 residues. Trimming took 2 bases from V and 7 from J; bases not matched to a gene: 9. CDR3 in DNA: TGTGCCAGCAGTTTACCGCTAGCGGGAGGGCCGGGGGAGCAGTACTTC. Translating it yields CASSLPLAGGPGEQYF.

V is TRBV28 and J is TRBJ2-5, with D possibly matching TRBD1 (6 bases). Looked up from germline, CDR1 is MDHEN and CDR2 is SYDVKM. The CDR3 runs 16 residues. Trimming shortened V by 3 bases and J by 1 base, and 15 bases separated the two germline ends. This CDR3 is CASSLSRVGAQETQYF. The CDR3, as DNA: TGTGCCAGCAGTTTGTCTAGGGTGGGGGCCCAAGAGACCCAGTACTTC.

This sequence joins TRBV4-3 and TRBJ2-1, with 10 bases identical to TRBD2. Per germline, CDR1 LGHNA and CDR2 YSLEER. The CDR3 length is 19 residues. The trim removed 1 base at V and 2 bases at J, leaving 11 bases unmatched. The CDR3 coding sequence is TGCGCCAGCAGCCAAGTAAGTTTAATAGCGGGAGGCGCCTACAATGAGCAGTTCTTC. Its protein is CASSQVSLIAGGAYNEQFF.

The chain joins TRBV7-9 to TRBJ2-1; TRBD1 matches at 10 bases. Looked up from germline, CDR1 is SEHNR and CDR2 is FQNEAQ (reference sequence). CDR3 length equals 15 residues. Trimming took 6 bases from V and 8 from J; bases not matched to a gene: 10. CDR3 sequence reads: CASSSGTGATDEQFF. As DNA, the CDR3 is TGTGCCAGCAGTTCCGGGACAGGGGCGACCGATGAGCAGTTCTTC.

The chain employs TRBV27 and TRBJ2-1; 7 nucleotides agree with TRBD2. With V trimmed by 1 base and J by 5 bases, 5 bases remained unmatched. The CDR3 runs 15 residues. From germline, CDR1 is MNHEY and CDR2 SMNVEV (reference sequence). Written as DNA, the CDR3 is TGTGCCAGCAGTTTATTGAGGGGAGGGCACAATGAGCAGTTCTTC. Encoded protein: CASSLLRGGHNEQFF.

About this clone: Other DNA sequences in the sample encode the same CDR3. V usage is TRBV5-6 and J usage is TRBJ2-7; maybe TRBD1 (5 bases). The CDR3 contains 12 residues. CDR1 is SGHDT, CDR2 YYEEEE, per germline. V lost 4 bases to trimming and J lost 2 bases, with 7 bases between them. The CDR3 DNA sequence: TGTGCCAGCAGCCAGGGCACCTACGAGCAGTACTTC. It yields the protein CASSQGTYEQYF.

The gene calls are TRBV5-1 and TRBJ2-5, with TRBD1 identical over 9 bases. Germline lookup yields CDR1 SGHRS and CDR2 YFSETQ. CDR3 size: 16 residues. J gave up 4 bases and V 4 bases, and 11 bases lay outside the gene matches. CDR3 in amino acids: CASSREQGAKGETQYF. CDR3 nucleotide sequence: TGCGCCAGCAGCAGAGAACAGGGGGCAAAAGGAGAGACCCAGTACTTC.

In DNA, the CDR3 is TGTGCCAGTAGTCCCTCCGGGTACGGCAATGAGCAGTTCTTC. Its translation: CASSPSGYGNEQFF. This chain joins TRBV19 and TRBJ2-1; D gene uncertain. The germline V gene has CDR1 LNHDA and CDR2 SQIVND (reference sequence). Trimming removed 5 bases at V and 6 bases at J, with 14 bases between. This CDR3 has 14 residues.

The CDR3, as DNA: TGTGCCAGCAGCCCCCTCCTTAAGGGGGGCACTGAAGCTTTCTTT. This codes for CASSPLLKGGTEAFF. The chain uses TRBV9 and TRBJ1-1; maybe TRBD1 (6 bases). CDR3 length: 15 residues. V was pared by 4 bases and J by 4 bases, with 17 bases between. Looked up from germline, CDR1 is SGDLS and CDR2 is YYNGEE.

The chain recombines TRBV19 with TRBJ2-3, with 7 bases matching TRBD2. The CDR3 spans 15 residues. In germline, CDR1 is LNHDA, CDR2 SQIVND (reference sequence). With 7 bases clipped from V and 2 bases from J, the junction kept 9 bases outside the gene matches. CDR3 region: CASTPWSGNTDTQYF. As DNA, the CDR3 is TGTGCCAGTACCCCATGGAGCGGGAACACAGATACGCAGTATTTT.

The V and J genes are TRBV9 and TRBJ2-3; TRBD2 might be the D (6 bases). The CDR3 is made up of 15 amino acids. V was cut by 3 bases and J by 4 bases, with 15 bases left in between. Germline V CDR1 and CDR2: SGDLS, YYNGEE. The CDR3 DNA is TGTGCCAGCAGCGAGACGTCTAGCGCACCAGATACGCAGTATTTT. It yields the protein CASSETSSAPDTQYF. Supplemented by reference TRBV9 and TRBJ2-3, the full variable domain reads DSGVTQTPKHLITATGQRVTLRCSPRSGDLSVYWYQQSLDQGLQFLIQYYNGEERAKGNILERFSAQQFPDLHSELNLSSLELGDSALYFCASSETSSAPDTQYFGPGTRLTVL.

This clone was seen only once. The CDR3 DNA is TGTGCCAGCAGCCTACATCCCGGACAGCCTCTTTACAATGAGCAGTTCTTC. Translated: CASSLHPGQPLYNEQFF. The gene calls are TRBV7-2 and TRBJ2-1, with a possible D match to TRBD1 (6 bases). The CDR3 length is 17 residues. The V end lost 5 bases, the J end lost 4 bases, and 21 bases lay between the germline ends. CDR1 SGHTA and CDR2 FQGNSA come from the germline V gene. The whole variable domain, filled in from reference TRBV7-2 and TRBJ2-1, reads GAGVSQSPSNKVTEKGKDVELRCDPISGHTALYWYRQSLGQGLEFLIYFQGNSAPDKSGLPSDRFSAERTGGSVSTLTIQRTQQEDSAVYLCASSLHPGQPLYNEQFFGPGTRLTVL.

V gene TRBV4-3 combines with J gene TRBJ2-4; D not resolved. This CDR3 has 14 residues. With 4 bases removed from V and 9 bases from J, the gap between germline ends came to 16 bases. Germline V CDR1 and CDR2: LGHNA, YSLEER. Here the CDR3 DNA reads TGCGCCAGCAGCCCGTTGGGCCAAATCGGCATTCAGTACTTC. This sequence encodes CASSPLGQIGIQYF.

This chain connects TRBV29-1 to TRBJ1-1; possibly TRBD1 for D (6 bases). V lost 6 bases and J lost 4, with 18 bases in between. The V gene's germline CDR1 is SQVTM and CDR2 ANQGSEA. CDR3 length: 14 amino acids. Here the CDR3 DNA reads TGCAGCGTCGTGGGCGGCGAAGGGGGCACTGAAGCTTTCTTT. The encoded protein is CSVVGGEGGTEAFF.

This chain uses TRBV10-3 with TRBJ1-5, with D perhaps matching TRBD1 (5 bases). Between the trimmed V and J ends, which lost 3 bases and 3 bases, there was a span of 9 bases. CDR1 and CDR2 (germline): ENHRY, SYGVKD. The CDR3 runs to 14 residues. This chain's CDR3 is CAISEPGANQPQHF. CDR3 DNA sequence: TGTGCCATCAGTGAACCCGGGGCCAATCAGCCCCAGCATTTT.

This clone was detected only once. The V gene is TRBV4-2, the J gene TRBJ2-1; possible D gene TRBD2, 6 bases. CDR3 size: 15 residues. Germline V gene data show CDR1 as LGHNA and CDR2 as YNFKEQ. V gave up 3 bases and J gave up 5 bases, with 14 bases separating them. As DNA, the CDR3 is TGTGCCAGCAGCCAGGTGGCTAGCGCTAACAATGAGCAGTTCTTC. Protein: CASSQVASANNEQFF.

In this sample, this clone turned up once. CDR3 in DNA: TGTGCCAGCAGCGTAGCTACCGGCCCTGGGGTGGAGCAGTACTTC. Amino acids: CASSVATGPGVEQYF. The chain has TRBV9 and TRBJ2-7; D is ambiguous. The CDR3 extends over 15 amino acids. V gave up 0 bases and J gave up 7 bases, with 17 bases separating them. The germline V gene has CDR1 SGDLS and CDR2 YYNGEE. Based on the CDR3 plus reference TRBV9 and TRBJ2-7, the full variable domain is DSGVTQTPKHLITATGQRVTLRCSPRSGDLSVYWYQQSLDQGLQFLIQYYNGEERAKGNILERFSAQQFPDLHSELNLSSLELGDSALYFCASSVATGPGVEQYFGPGTRLTVT.

This rearrangement joins TRBV7-9 to TRBJ1-2; perhaps TRBD1 as D (5 bases). V gave up 8 bases and J gave up 5 bases, with 15 bases separating them. This CDR3 spans 13 amino acids. Per germline, CDR1 SEHNR and CDR2 FQNEAQ (reference sequence). Here the CDR3 reads CASGTGAEYGYTF. DNA for the CDR3: TGTGCCAGCGGCACAGGAGCCGAGTATGGCTACACCTTC. Full variable domain (outside the CDR3, taken from reference TRBV7-9 and TRBJ1-2): DTGVSQNPRHKITKRGQNVTFRCDPISEHNRLYWYRQTLGQGPEFLTYFQNEAQLEKSRLLSDRFSAERPKGSFSTLEIQRTEQGDSAMYLCASGTGAEYGYTFGSGTRLTVV.

As concerns this clone: Other nucleotide sequences in the sample specify the same CDR3. This rearrangement joins TRBV5-5 to TRBJ2-7; no clear D gene. The CDR3 loop spans 13 amino acids. Germline CDR1 reads SGHKS; CDR2 reads YYEKEE (reference sequence). Trimming stripped 0 bases from V and 2 bases from J, with 6 bases between. Written as DNA, the CDR3 is TGTGCCAGCAGCTTGGGTCCCACCTACGAGCAGTACTTC. Protein: CASSLGPTYEQYF.

With regard to this clone: This same CDR3 is encoded by further DNA sequences in the sample. The chain has TRBV28 and TRBJ1-5; D gene ambiguous. The V end lost 3 bases, the J end lost 0 bases, and 6 bases lay between the germline ends. Germline values: CDR1 MDHEN, CDR2 SYDVKM. The CDR3 has 14 residues. CDR3 bases: TGTGCCAGCAGTTTGTTTGTTAGCAATCAGCCCCAGCATTTT. Translation gives CASSLFVSNQPQHF.

The chain recombines TRBV7-9 with TRBJ1-1; D might be TRBD1 (6 bases). The germline CDR1 and CDR2 sequences are SEHNR and FQNEAQ (reference sequence). This CDR3 is 15 amino acids long. With 5 bases removed from V and 4 bases from J, the gap between germline ends came to 17 bases. The chain's CDR3 is CASSPSGGPSTEAFF. In nucleotides, the CDR3 is TGTGCCAGCAGCCCGTCGGGGGGCCCTAGCACTGAAGCTTTCTTT.